This entry features one TCR beta chain sequence. Described time point: pre-sensitization, week 0. Sample treatment: therapeutic diphenylcyclopropenone sensitization with weekly scalp DPC. It was unfractionated whole blood from which total RNA was extracted. This entry belongs to a study of human T cells and chemical hapten exposure. Looking at the study overall: Patch tests applied 0.01% DPC to the upper back, read at 6 days.

TCRdb analysed the RACE reads with MiXCR anew, one entry per CDR3 protein. The sample lists around 300,000 distinct CDR3 sequences, approximately 7.5% occurring once. This specimen consisted of whole blood, obtained in connection with sensitization to the hapten diphenylcyclopropenone (DPC). This TCR came from a man younger than 35 with alopecia areata. Some clones in this sample may be carry-over from other donors' samples.

The CDR3 sequence: CASSLEVSGELFF. CDR3 nucleotides: TGCGCCAGCAGCTTGGAGGTATCCGGGGAGCTGTTTTTT. The gene calls are TRBV5-1 and TRBJ2-2; the D is unclear. The CDR3 has 13 amino acids. V dropped 0 bases and J dropped 6 bases, with 6 bases sitting between them. CDR1 SGHRS and CDR2 YFSETQ come from the germline V gene.